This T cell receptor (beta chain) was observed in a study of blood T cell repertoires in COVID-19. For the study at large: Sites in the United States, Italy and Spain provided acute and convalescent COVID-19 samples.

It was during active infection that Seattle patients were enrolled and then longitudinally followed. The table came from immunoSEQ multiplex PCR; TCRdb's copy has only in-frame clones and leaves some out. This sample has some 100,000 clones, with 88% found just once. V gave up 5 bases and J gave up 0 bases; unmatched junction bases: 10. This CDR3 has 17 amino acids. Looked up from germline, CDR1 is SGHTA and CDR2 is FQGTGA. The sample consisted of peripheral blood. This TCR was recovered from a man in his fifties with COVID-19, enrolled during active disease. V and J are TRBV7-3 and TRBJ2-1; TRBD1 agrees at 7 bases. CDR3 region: CASSLGPRTGSYNEQFF. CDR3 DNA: TGTGCCAGCAGCCTCGGACCCCGGACAGGCTCCTACAATGAGCAGTTCTTC. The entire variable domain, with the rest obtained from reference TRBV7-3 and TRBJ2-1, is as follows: GAGVSQTPSNKVTEKGKYVELRCDPISGHTALYWYRQSLGQGPEFLIYFQGTGAADDSGLPNDRFFAVRPEGSVSTLKIQRTERGDSAVYLCASSLGPRTGSYNEQFFGPGTRLTVL.